Sequencing of this T cell receptor beta chain was carried out in a study of T cells in Graves' hyperthyroidism and ophthalmopathy. Turning to the study itself: Peripheral blood sampling occurred at initial diagnosis, before any treatment.

From RNA transcripts, TCR beta CDR3 regions were amplified. Primed by the HTBI set, a first-round RT-PCR was run on the TCR CDR3. TCRdb re-called the multiplex PCR reads through MiXCR, storing one row per CDR3 protein. The sample records some 740,000 distinct CDR3 sequences, 12% to 15% being singletons. This clonotype was seen repeatedly, ten times or more. Antigen: not known. Orbital computed tomography and thyroid ultrasound, together with serum TRAb and thyroxine and clinical symptoms, were used for diagnoses. Overall study results and limits: Most clonotypes expanded in thyroid above 0.001 were likewise present in blood.

The receptor was isolated from a woman aged 18-29 years with Graves' hyperthyroidism. The source material was blood.

The CDR3 loop reads CASSLAPGGPVNEQFF. As DNA, the CDR3 is TGTGCCAGCAGCTTAGCCCCGGGAGGGCCTGTAAATGAGCAGTTCTTC. The rearrangement links TRBV7-9 to TRBJ2-1, with TRBD2 matching 8 bases. The germline gives CDR1 SEHNR, CDR2 FQNEAQ (reference sequence). With V trimmed by 0 bases and J by 7 bases, 8 bases remained unmatched. The CDR3 spans 16 residues.